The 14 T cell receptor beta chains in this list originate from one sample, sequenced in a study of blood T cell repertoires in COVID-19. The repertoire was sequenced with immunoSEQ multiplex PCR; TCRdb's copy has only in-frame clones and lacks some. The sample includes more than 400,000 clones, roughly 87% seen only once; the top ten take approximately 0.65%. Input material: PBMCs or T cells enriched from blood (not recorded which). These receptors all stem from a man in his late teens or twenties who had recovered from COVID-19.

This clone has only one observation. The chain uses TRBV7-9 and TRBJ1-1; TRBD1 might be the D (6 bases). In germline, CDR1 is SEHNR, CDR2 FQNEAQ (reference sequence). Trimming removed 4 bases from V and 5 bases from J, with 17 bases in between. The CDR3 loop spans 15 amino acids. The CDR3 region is CASSSFRGAWTEAFF. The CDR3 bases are TGTGCCAGCAGCTCGTTCCGGGGGGCATGGACTGAAGCTTTCTTT.

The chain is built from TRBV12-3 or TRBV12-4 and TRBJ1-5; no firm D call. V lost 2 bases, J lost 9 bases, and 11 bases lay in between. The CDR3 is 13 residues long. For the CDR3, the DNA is TGTGCCAGCAGTTTAAGGCCCCGCGGGCCCCAGCATTTT. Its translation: CASSLRPRGPQHF.

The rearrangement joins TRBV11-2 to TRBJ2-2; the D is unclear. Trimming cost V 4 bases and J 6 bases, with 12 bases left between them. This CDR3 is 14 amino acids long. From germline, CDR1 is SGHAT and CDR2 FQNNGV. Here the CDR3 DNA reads TGTGCCAGCAGCTCGACCACCGCGGCCGGGGAGCTGTTTTTT. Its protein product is CASSSTTAAGELFF. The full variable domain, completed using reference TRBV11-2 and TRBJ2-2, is EAGVAQSPRYKIIEKRQSVAFWCNPISGHATLYWYQQILGQGPKLLIQFQNNGVVDDSQLPKDRFSAERLKGVDSTLKIQPAKLEDSAVYLCASSSTTAAGELFFGEGSRLTVL.

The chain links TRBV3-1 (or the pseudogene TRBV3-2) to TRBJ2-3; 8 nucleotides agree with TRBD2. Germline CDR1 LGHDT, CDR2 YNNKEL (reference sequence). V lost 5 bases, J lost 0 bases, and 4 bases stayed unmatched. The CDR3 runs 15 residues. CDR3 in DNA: TGTGCCAGCAGCAATAGCGGGATGAGCACAGATACGCAGTATTTT. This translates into CASSNSGMSTDTQYF.

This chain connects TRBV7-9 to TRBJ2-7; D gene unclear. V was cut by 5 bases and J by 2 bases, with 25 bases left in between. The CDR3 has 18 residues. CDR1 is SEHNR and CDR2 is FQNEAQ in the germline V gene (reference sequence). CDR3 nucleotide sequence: TGTGCCAGCAGCGGAGTCGCGGCGCCCGCCCAGATAACCTACGAGCAGTACTTC. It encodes CASSGVAAPAQITYEQYF. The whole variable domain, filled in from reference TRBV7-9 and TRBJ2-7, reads DTGVSQNPRHKITKRGQNVTFRCDPISEHNRLYWYRQTLGQGPEFLTYFQNEAQLEKSRLLSDRFSAERPKGSFSTLEIQRTEQGDSAMYLCASSGVAAPAQITYEQYFGPGTRLTVT.

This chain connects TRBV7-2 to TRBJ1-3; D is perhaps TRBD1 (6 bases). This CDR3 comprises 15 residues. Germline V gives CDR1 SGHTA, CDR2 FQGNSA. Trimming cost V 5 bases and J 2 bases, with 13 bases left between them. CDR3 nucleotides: TGTGCCAGCAGCAGCAGGGGTTTCGCTGGAAACACCATATATTTT. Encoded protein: CASSSRGFAGNTIYF.

The CDR3 protein is CASSSASGASETQYF. CDR3 DNA: TGTGCCAGCAGCTCCGCTAGCGGAGCATCAGAGACCCAGTACTTC. This chain joins TRBV7-9 and TRBJ2-5; TRBD2 aligns across 7 bases. CDR3 length: 15 residues. Per the germline V gene, CDR1 is SEHNR and CDR2 is FQNEAQ (reference sequence). Unmatched junction bases numbered 9, after V lost 4 bases and J lost 4 bases.

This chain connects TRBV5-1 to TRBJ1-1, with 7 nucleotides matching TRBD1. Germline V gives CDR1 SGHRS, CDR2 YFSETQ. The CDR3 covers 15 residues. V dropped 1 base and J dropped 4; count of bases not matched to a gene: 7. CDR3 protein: CASSLLEGAVTEAFF. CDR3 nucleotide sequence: TGCGCCAGCAGCTTGCTGGAGGGGGCCGTCACTGAAGCTTTCTTT.

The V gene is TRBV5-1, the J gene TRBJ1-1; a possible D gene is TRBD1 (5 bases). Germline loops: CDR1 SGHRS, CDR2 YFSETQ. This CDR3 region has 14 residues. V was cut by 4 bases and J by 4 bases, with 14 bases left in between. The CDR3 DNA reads TGCGCCAGCAGCCATCGGGGGGAAGGCACTGAAGCTTTCTTT. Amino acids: CASSHRGEGTEAFF.

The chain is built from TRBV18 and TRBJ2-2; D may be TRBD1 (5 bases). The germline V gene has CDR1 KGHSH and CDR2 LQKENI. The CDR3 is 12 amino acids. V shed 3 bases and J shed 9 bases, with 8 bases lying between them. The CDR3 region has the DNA TGTGCCAGCTCACCCCAGGGCCGGGAGCTGTTTTTT. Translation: CASSPQGRELFF. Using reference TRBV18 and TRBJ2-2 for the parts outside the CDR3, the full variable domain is NAGVMQNPRHLVRRRGQEARLRCSPMKGHSHVYWYRQLPEEGLKFMVYLQKENIIDESGMPKERFSAEFPKEGPSILRIQQVVRGDSAAYFCASSPQGRELFFGEGSRLTVL.

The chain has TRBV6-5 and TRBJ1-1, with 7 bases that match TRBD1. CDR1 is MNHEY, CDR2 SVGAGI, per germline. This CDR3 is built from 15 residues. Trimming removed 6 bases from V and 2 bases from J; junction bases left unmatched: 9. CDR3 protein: CASRQIGTDNTEAFF. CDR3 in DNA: TGTGCCAGCAGACAGATAGGGACAGATAACACTGAAGCTTTCTTT.

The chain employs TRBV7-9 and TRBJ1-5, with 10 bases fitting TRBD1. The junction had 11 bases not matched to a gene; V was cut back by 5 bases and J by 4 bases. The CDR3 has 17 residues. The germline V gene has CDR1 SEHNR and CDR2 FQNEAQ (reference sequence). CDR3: CASSHGPGQGLNQPQHF. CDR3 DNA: TGTGCCAGCAGCCATGGACCGGGACAGGGGTTAAATCAGCCCCAGCATTTT.

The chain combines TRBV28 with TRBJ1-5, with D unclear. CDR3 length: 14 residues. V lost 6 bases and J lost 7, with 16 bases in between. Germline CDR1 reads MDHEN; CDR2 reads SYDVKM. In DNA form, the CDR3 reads TGTGCCAGCAGGGTCAGTGGGCACGGACAGCCCCAGCATTTT. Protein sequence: CASRVSGHGQPQHF.

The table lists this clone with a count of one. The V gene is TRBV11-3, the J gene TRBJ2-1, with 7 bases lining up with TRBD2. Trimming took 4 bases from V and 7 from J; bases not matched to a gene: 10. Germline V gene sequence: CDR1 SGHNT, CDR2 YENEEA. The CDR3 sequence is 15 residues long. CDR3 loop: CASSWPAGQGNEQFF. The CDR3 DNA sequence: TGTGCCAGCAGCTGGCCAGCGGGGCAGGGTAATGAGCAGTTCTTC.